Below, one T cell receptor (beta chain) is given with its context. The data stem from a study of T cells of healthy individuals. TCRdb reanalysed the 5' RACE reads using MiXCR and keeps one entry per CDR3 protein. Of approximately 100,000 distinct CDR3 sequences detected, roughly a sixth appear once; the ten largest clones hold approximately 6%. This receptor was obtained from a human donor in good health.

CDR3 nucleotides: TGCGCCAGCAGCTTGGGAGGTGAAGCTTTCTTT. Its translation: CASSLGGEAFF. The chain uses TRBV5-1 and TRBJ1-1; D ambiguous. Germline CDR1 is SGHRS and CDR2 is YFSETQ. V lost 0 bases, J lost 7 bases, and 4 bases lay in between. The CDR3 spans 11 residues.